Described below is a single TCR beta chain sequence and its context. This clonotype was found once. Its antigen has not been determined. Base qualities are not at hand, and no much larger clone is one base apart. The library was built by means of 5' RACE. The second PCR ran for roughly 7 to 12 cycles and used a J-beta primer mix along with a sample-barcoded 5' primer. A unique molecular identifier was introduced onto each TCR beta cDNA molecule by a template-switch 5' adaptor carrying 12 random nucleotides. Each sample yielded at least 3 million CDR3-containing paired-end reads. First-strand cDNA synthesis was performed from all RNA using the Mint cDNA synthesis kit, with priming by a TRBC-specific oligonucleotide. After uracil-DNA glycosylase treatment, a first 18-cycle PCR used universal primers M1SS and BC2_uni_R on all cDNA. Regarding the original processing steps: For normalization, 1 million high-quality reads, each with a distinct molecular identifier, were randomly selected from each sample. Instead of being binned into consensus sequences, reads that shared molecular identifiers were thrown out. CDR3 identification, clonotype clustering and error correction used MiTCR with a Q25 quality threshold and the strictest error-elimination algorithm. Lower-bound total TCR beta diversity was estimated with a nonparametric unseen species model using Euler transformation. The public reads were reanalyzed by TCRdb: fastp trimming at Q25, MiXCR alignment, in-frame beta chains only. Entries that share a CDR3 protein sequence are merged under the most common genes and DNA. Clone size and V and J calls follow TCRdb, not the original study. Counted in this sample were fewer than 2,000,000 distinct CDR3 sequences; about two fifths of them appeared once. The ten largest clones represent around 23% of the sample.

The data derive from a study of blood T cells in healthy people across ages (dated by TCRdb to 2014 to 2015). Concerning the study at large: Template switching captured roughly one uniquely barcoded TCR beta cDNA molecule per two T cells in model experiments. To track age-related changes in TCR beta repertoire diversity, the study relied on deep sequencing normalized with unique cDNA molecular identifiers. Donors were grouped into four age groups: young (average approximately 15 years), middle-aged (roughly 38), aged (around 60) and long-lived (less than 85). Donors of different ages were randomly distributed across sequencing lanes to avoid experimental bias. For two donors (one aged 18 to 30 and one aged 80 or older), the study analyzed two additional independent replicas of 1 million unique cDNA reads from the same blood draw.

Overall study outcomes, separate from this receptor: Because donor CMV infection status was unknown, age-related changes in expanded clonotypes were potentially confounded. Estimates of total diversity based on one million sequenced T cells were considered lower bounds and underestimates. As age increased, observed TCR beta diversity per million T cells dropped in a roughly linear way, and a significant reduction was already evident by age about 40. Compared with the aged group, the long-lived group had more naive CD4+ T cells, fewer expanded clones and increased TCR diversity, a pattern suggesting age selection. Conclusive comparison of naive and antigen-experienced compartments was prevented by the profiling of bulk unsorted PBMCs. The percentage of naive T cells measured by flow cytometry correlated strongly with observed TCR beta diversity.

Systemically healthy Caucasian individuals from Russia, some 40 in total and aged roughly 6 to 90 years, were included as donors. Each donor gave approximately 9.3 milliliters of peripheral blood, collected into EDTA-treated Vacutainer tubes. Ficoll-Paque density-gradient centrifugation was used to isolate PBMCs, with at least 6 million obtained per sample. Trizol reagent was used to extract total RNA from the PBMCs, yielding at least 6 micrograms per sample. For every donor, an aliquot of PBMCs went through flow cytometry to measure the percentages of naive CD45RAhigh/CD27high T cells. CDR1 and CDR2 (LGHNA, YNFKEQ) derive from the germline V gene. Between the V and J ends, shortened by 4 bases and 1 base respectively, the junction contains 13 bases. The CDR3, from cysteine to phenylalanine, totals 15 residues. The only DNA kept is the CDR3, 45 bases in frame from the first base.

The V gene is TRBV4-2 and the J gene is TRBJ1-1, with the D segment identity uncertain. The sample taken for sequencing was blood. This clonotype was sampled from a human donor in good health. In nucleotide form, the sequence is TGTGCCAGCAGCCCCTGGCGTAGGCCGAACACTGAAGCTTTCTTT. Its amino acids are CASSPWRRPNTEAFF.